The 2 T cell receptor beta chains reported below all come from one sample, sequenced in a study of blood T cells in healthy people across ages. A sample-barcoded 5' primer and a J-beta primer mix were used in a second PCR of roughly 7 to 11 cycles. TCRdb re-called the 5' RACE reads with MiXCR, one entry per CDR3 protein. The sample gives about 590,000 distinct CDR3 sequences, roughly 30% of which show up once; 15% to 17% is in the top ten. The specimen sequenced was blood. The receptor set was obtained from a woman of 80 years or more in good health.

As regards this clonotype: Compared with germline, one end of the junction differs, possibly owing to a read error. This chain connects TRBV30 to TRBJ1-5; the D gene is possibly TRBD1 (5 bases). Germline loops: CDR1 GTSNPN, CDR2 SVGIG (reference sequence). This CDR3 spans 13 amino acids. The CDR3 sequence: CAWSSGSSQPRHF. In DNA form, the CDR3 reads TGTGCCTGGAGTTCAGGGTCGAGTCAGCCCCGGCATTTT.

This clonotype was counted many times. The gene calls are TRBV20-1 and TRBJ2-5, with 9 bases aligning to TRBD1. The CDR3 length is 15 residues. The V segment lost 5 bases and the J segment 3 bases; nucleotides outside the gene matches: 10. The V gene's germline CDR1 is DFQATT and CDR2 SNEGSKA (reference sequence). The CDR3 DNA is TGCAGTGCTTCCCCGGGACAGGGATTCGAAGAGACCCAGTACTTC. Its translation is CSASPGQGFEETQYF.